A selection of T cell receptor beta chains follows, all from one sample in a study of cytomegalovirus exposure and HLA in healthy donors. The protocol was immunoSEQ multiplex PCR, while the TCRdb copy is restricted to in-frame clones and leaves out a portion. The table records 95,000 to 150,000 clones, more than 75% of them present only once. Sequences were obtained from PBMCs. The receptor source for this set is a man aged 35 to 55 in good health and CMV-seronegative. Each CDR3 is given with its conserved first and last residue. D genes are given only for firm matches. Clone size is shown for a subset of rows, as once, few, many or a class of expanded clone.

J gene: TRBJ2-5
V gene: TRBV6-6
D gene: .
clone size: .
CDR3 DNA: TGTGCCAGCAGTTACTTTGAGGGAATAGAGACCCAGTACTTC
CDR3 protein: CASSYFEGIETQYF

J gene: TRBJ2-5
V gene: TRBV5-1
D gene: TRBD1
clone size: .
CDR3 DNA: TGCGCCAGCAGCGCCAGGGGGAGAGGCCAAGAGACCCAGTACTTC
CDR3 protein: CASSARGRGQETQYF

J gene: TRBJ1-1
V gene: TRBV7-9
D gene: .
clone size: .
CDR3 DNA: TGTGCCAGCAGCTTGAAGGGGCCGAACACTGAAGCTTTCTTT
CDR3 protein: CASSLKGPNTEAFF

J gene: TRBJ2-7
V gene: TRBV5-1
D gene: TRBD1
clone size: .
CDR3 DNA: TGCGCCAGCAGCATCGGACAGGGCTGGAACGAGCAGTACTTC
CDR3 protein: CASSIGQGWNEQYF

J gene: TRBJ1-1
V gene: TRBV6-5
D gene: TRBD1
clone size: .
CDR3 DNA: TGTGCCAGCAGTCGCCGGGACAGGGGGGACGAAGCTTTCTTT
CDR3 protein: CASSRRDRGDEAFF

J gene: TRBJ1-1
V gene: TRBV28
D gene: .
clone size: .
CDR3 DNA: TGTGCCAGCAGTTTAGGGGCACACACTGAAGCTTTCTTT
CDR3 protein: CASSLGAHTEAFF

J gene: TRBJ1-3
V gene: TRBV7-9
D gene: TRBD1
clone size: few
CDR3 DNA: TGTGCCAGCAGCTCGGACAGGGGCGGTGGAAACACCATATATTTT
CDR3 protein: CASSSDRGGGNTIYF

J gene: TRBJ1-1
V gene: TRBV10-3
D gene: .
clone size: .
CDR3 DNA: TGTGCCATCAGTGAGACGAGGAACACTGAAGCTTTCTTT
CDR3 protein: CAISETRNTEAFF

J gene: TRBJ2-7
V gene: TRBV6-5
D gene: .
clone size: .
CDR3 DNA: TGTGCCAGCATGAGGTGGGGAGTGGGCAACGAGCAGTACTTC
CDR3 protein: CASMRWGVGNEQYF

J gene: TRBJ2-1
V gene: TRBV7-2
D gene: TRBD2
clone size: once
CDR3 DNA: TGTGCCAGCAGCTTACGGCCTGGGGGGGGTGGGAATGAGCAGTTCTTC
CDR3 protein: CASSLRPGGGGNEQFF

J gene: TRBJ1-2
V gene: TRBV7-9
D gene: TRBD1
clone size: few
CDR3 DNA: TGTGCCAGCAGCTTAGCGGACAGGATCTATGGCTACACCTTC
CDR3 protein: CASSLADRIYGYTF

J gene: TRBJ2-1
V gene: TRBV6-5
D gene: TRBD2
clone size: .
CDR3 DNA: TGTGCCAGCAGTTACTCAGGACTAGCGGGGGCTAATGAGCAGTTCTTC
CDR3 protein: CASSYSGLAGANEQFF

J gene: TRBJ1-2
V gene: TRBV18
D gene: .
clone size: .
CDR3 DNA: TGTGCCAGCTCACCAGAGGCAGGGAACTATGGCTACACCTTC
CDR3 protein: CASSPEAGNYGYTF

J gene: TRBJ2-3
V gene: TRBV6-5
D gene: .
clone size: .
CDR3 DNA: TGTGCCAGCAGTCCTGTGGCATTTAGCACAGATACGCAGTATTTT
CDR3 protein: CASSPVAFSTDTQYF

J gene: TRBJ2-4
V gene: TRBV6-1
D gene: TRBD2
clone size: few
CDR3 DNA: TGTGCCAGCAGTCCACTAGCGGGGGGGCGCATTCAGTACTTC
CDR3 protein: CASSPLAGGRIQYF

J gene: TRBJ2-7
V gene: TRBV7-2
D gene: TRBD1
clone size: .
CDR3 DNA: TGTGCCAGCAGCTCAAGGACAGGGAGAAGCTACGAGCAGTACTTC
CDR3 protein: CASSSRTGRSYEQYF

J gene: TRBJ1-2
V gene: TRBV25-1
D gene: .
clone size: .
CDR3 DNA: TGTGCCAGCAGTGAATCTGGCCAGGCTAACTATGGCTACACCTTC
CDR3 protein: CASSESGQANYGYTF

J gene: TRBJ2-5
V gene: TRBV11-2
D gene: TRBD1
clone size: .
CDR3 DNA: TGTGCCAGCAGCCCAGACAGGGAAGAGACCCAGTACTTC
CDR3 protein: CASSPDREETQYF

J gene: TRBJ2-1
V gene: TRBV18
D gene: .
clone size: .
CDR3 DNA: TGTGCCAGCTCATGGCAGGGGGGCTACAATGAGCAGTTCTTC
CDR3 protein: CASSWQGGYNEQFF

J gene: TRBJ2-5
V gene: TRBV4-2
D gene: .
clone size: .
CDR3 DNA: TGTGCCAGCAGCCAAGAGGGGGCTAGCGGAGACCAAGAGACCCAGTACTTC
CDR3 protein: CASSQEGASGDQETQYF

J gene: TRBJ1-1
V gene: TRBV18
D gene: .
clone size: .
CDR3 DNA: TGTGCCAGCTCACCTTCATTGTTGAACACTGAAGCTTTCTTT
CDR3 protein: CASSPSLLNTEAFF

J gene: TRBJ2-6
V gene: TRBV12-5
D gene: .
clone size: .
CDR3 DNA: TGTGCTAGTTGCCAGGGTAACACTGGGGCCAACGTCCTGACTTTC
CDR3 protein: CASCQGNTGANVLTF

J gene: TRBJ2-1
V gene: TRBV7-6
D gene: TRBD2
clone size: .
CDR3 DNA: TGTGCCAGCAGCTACGAGGTAGCGGGGGGATACAATGAGCAGTTCTTC
CDR3 protein: CASSYEVAGGYNEQFF

J gene: TRBJ2-1
V gene: TRBV6-1
D gene: .
clone size: few
CDR3 DNA: TGTGCCAGCAGTGAAGCGCGTCACCCCAATGAGCAGTTCTTC
CDR3 protein: CASSEARHPNEQFF

J gene: TRBJ1-2
V gene: TRBV9
D gene: .
clone size: .
CDR3 DNA: TGTGCCAGCAGCTTACCAGGGGTGGATGGCTACACCTTC
CDR3 protein: CASSLPGVDGYTF

J gene: TRBJ2-1
V gene: TRBV6-1
D gene: .
clone size: .
CDR3 DNA: TGTGCCAGCAGTTCCGGGACACGCGCGTTCTTC
CDR3 protein: CASSSGTRAFF

J gene: TRBJ1-4
V gene: TRBV5-6
D gene: .
clone size: .
CDR3 DNA: TGTGCCAGCAGCGCACGGGCTAATGAAAAACTGTTTTTT
CDR3 protein: CASSARANEKLFF

J gene: TRBJ1-2
V gene: TRBV6-6
D gene: TRBD1
clone size: .
CDR3 DNA: TGTGCCAGCAGTTACGGACAGGGGATAGATGGCTACACCTTC
CDR3 protein: CASSYGQGIDGYTF

J gene: TRBJ1-2
V gene: TRBV6-6
D gene: .
clone size: .
CDR3 DNA: TGTGCCAGCAGTTACTCGACTACGGCCTTTAATTATGGCTACACCTTC
CDR3 protein: CASSYSTTAFNYGYTF

J gene: TRBJ1-6
V gene: TRBV18
D gene: .
clone size: .
CDR3 DNA: TGTGCCAGCTCCAAAACCGGCCTCAGGGGCCAGTCCTATAATTCACCCCTCCACTTT
CDR3 protein: CASSKTGLRGQSYNSPLHF

J gene: TRBJ1-3
V gene: TRBV7-6
D gene: TRBD1
clone size: .
CDR3 DNA: TGTGCCAGCAGTGTTTATGGGGGACAGGCCCTTACCCCCTCTGGAAACACCATATATTTT
CDR3 protein: CASSVYGGQALTPSGNTIYF

J gene: TRBJ1-1
V gene: TRBV19
D gene: .
clone size: few
CDR3 DNA: TGTGCCAGTCGGTCGGGGGGCTCTGGTAGGACTGAAGCTTTCTTT
CDR3 protein: CASRSGGSGRTEAFF

J gene: TRBJ1-1
V gene: TRBV6-6
D gene: .
clone size: .
CDR3 DNA: TGTGCCAGCAGTTACGGCCAGTACACTGAAGCTTTCTTT
CDR3 protein: CASSYGQYTEAFF

J gene: TRBJ2-5
V gene: TRBV6-5
D gene: TRBD2
clone size: .
CDR3 DNA: TGTGCCAGCAGCCATAGCGGGGGGGCCCAAGAGACCCAGTACTTC
CDR3 protein: CASSHSGGAQETQYF

J gene: TRBJ1-3
V gene: TRBV27
D gene: TRBD1
clone size: once
CDR3 DNA: TGTGCCAGCAGTAGGTCCAGGGGGCAAGGAAACACCATATATTTT
CDR3 protein: CASSRSRGQGNTIYF

J gene: TRBJ2-2
V gene: TRBV4-3
D gene: TRBD1
clone size: .
CDR3 DNA: TGCGCCAGCAGCCAATTATCCGGGACAGGGAGCGGGGAGCTGTTTTTT
CDR3 protein: CASSQLSGTGSGELFF

J gene: TRBJ1-2
V gene: TRBV19
D gene: .
clone size: .
CDR3 DNA: TGTGCCAGTACAGGGTTTATTAACTATGGCTACACCTTC
CDR3 protein: CASTGFINYGYTF

J gene: TRBJ1-3
V gene: TRBV19
D gene: TRBD1
clone size: once
CDR3 DNA: TGTGCCAGTCGACAGGGCTCTGGAAACACCATATATTTT
CDR3 protein: CASRQGSGNTIYF

J gene: TRBJ2-7
V gene: TRBV28
D gene: TRBD1
clone size: .
CDR3 DNA: TGTGCCAGCCTGGGACAGGGTGCCTACGAGCAGTACTTC
CDR3 protein: CASLGQGAYEQYF

J gene: TRBJ1-5
V gene: TRBV28
D gene: .
clone size: .
CDR3 DNA: TGTGCCAGCAGTTTACCCCTCGGGCAGCCCCAGCATTTT
CDR3 protein: CASSLPLGQPQHF

J gene: TRBJ2-1
V gene: TRBV28
D gene: .
clone size: .
CDR3 DNA: TGTGCCAGCAGCCACCGGGACTACAATGAGCAGTTCTTC
CDR3 protein: CASSHRDYNEQFF